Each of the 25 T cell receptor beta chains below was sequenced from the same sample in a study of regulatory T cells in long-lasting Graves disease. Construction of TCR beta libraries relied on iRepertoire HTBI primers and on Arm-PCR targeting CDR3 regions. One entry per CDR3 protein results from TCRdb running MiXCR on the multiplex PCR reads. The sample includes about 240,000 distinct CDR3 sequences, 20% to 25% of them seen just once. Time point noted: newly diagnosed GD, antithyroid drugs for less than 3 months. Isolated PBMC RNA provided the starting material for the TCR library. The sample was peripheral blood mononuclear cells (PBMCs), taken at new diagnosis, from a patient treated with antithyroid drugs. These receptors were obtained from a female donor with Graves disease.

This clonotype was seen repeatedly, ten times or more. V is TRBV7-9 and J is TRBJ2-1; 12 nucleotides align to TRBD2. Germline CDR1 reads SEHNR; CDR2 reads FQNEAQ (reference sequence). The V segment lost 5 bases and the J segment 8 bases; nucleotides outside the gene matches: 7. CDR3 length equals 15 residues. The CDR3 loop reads CASSASGRDIDEQFF. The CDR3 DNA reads TGTGCCAGCAGCGCTAGCGGGAGGGATATCGATGAGCAGTTCTTC.

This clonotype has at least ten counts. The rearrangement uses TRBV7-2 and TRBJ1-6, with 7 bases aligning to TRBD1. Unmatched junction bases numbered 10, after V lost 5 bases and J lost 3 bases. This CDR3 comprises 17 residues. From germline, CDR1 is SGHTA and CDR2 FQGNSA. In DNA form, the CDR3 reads TGTGCCAGCAGCGGACAGGTTGGGATCTTCTATAATTCACCCCTCCACTTT. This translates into CASSGQVGIFYNSPLHF.

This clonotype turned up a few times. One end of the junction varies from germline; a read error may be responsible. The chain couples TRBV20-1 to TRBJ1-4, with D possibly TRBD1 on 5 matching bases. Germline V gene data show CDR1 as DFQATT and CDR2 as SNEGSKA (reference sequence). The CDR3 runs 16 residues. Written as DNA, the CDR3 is TGCAGTGCTAGAGATGAGAGGACATTGAGTAATGAAAAACTGTCTTTT. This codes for CSARDERTLSNEKLSF.

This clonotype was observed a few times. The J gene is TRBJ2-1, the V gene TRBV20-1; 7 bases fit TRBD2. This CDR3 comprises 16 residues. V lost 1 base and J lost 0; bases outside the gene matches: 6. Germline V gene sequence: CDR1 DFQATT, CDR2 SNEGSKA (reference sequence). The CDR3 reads CSARVQGGSSYNEQFF. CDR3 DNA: TGCAGTGCTAGAGTTCAGGGCGGGAGCTCCTACAATGAGCAGTTCTTC.

The CDR3 is CASSIHGPGYEQYF. The CDR3 region has the DNA TGTGCCAGCAGTATACACGGCCCGGGGTACGAGCAGTACTTC. The chain recombines TRBV6-1 with TRBJ2-7, with D perhaps matching TRBD2 (5 bases). Germline assignment: CDR1 MNHNS and CDR2 SASEGT. Between the trimmed V and J ends, which lost 5 bases and 4 bases, there was a span of 15 bases. The CDR3 is made up of 14 amino acids.

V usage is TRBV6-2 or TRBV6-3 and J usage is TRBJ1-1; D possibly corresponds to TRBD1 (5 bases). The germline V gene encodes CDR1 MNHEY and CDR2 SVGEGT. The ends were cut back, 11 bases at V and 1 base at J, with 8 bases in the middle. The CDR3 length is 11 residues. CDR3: CAGDGNTEAFF. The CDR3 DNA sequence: TGTGCCGGGGACGGGAACACTGAAGCTTTCTTT.

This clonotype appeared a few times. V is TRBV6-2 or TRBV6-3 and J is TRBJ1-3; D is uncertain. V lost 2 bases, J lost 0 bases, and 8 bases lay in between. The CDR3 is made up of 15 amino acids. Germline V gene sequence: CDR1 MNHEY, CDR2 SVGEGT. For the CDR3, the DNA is TGTGCCAGCAGTTACGGGCAAAGCTCTGGAAACACCATATATTTT. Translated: CASSYGQSSGNTIYF.

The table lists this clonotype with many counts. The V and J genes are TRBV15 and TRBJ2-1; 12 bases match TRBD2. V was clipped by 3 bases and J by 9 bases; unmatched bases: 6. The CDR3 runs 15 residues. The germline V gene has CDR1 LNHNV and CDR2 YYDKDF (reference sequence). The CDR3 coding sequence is TGTGCCACCAGCAGGGAGACTAGCGGGGGTAGTGAGCAGTTCTTC. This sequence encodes CATSRETSGGSEQFF.

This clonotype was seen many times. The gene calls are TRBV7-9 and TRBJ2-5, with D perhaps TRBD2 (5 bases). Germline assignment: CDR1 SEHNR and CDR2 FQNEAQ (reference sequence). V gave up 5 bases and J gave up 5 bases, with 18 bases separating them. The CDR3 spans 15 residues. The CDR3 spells CASSPRPEGGETQYF. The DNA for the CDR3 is TGTGCCAGCAGCCCCCGGCCCGAGGGTGGGGAGACCCAGTACTTC.

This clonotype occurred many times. CDR3 amino acids: CAISRQGNSYEQYF. The CDR3 DNA follows: TGTGCCATCAGCCGACAGGGGAATTCCTACGAGCAGTACTTC. This chain joins TRBV10-3 and TRBJ2-7; 8 bases are a match to TRBD1. The CDR3 length is 14 residues. V gave up 6 bases and J gave up 1 base; unmatched junction bases: 5. Germline lookup yields CDR1 ENHRY and CDR2 SYGVKD.

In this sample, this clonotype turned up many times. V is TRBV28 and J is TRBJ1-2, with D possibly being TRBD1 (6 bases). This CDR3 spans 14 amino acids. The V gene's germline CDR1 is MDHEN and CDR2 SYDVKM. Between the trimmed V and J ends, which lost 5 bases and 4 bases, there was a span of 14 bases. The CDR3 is CASSLTDSSYGYTF. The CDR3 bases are TGTGCCAGCAGTCTGACGGACAGCAGCTATGGCTACACCTTC.

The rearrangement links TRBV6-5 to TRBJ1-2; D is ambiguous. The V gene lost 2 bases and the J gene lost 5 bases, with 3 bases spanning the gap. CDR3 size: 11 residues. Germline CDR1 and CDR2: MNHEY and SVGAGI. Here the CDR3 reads CASSYTYGYTF. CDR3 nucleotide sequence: TGTGCCAGCAGTTACACGTATGGCTACACCTTC.

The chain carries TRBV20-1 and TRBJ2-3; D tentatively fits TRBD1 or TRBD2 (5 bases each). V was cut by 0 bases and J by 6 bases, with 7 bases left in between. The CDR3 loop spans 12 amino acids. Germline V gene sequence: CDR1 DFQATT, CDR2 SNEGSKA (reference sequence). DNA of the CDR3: TGCAGTGCTAGAGATGGGACGGATACGCAGTATTTT. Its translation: CSARDGTDTQYF.

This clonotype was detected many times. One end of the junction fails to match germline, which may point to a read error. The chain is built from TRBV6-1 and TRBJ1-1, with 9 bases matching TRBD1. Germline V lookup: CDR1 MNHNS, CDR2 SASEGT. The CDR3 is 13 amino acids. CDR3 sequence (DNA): TGTGCCAGCGTAGGACAGGGGAACGCTGAAGCTTTCTTT. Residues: CASVGQGNAEAFF.

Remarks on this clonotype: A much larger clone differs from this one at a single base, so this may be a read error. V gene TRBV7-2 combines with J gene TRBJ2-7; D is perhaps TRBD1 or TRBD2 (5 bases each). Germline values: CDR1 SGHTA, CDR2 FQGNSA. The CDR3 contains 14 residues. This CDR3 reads CANSVSGPSYEQYF. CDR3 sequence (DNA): TGTGCCAACAGCGTATCGGGGCCCTCCTACGAGCAGTACTTC.

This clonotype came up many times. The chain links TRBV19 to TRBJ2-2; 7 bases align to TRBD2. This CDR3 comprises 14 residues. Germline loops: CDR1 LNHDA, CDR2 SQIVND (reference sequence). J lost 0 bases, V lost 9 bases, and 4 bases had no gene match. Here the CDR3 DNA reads TGTGCCAGCAGTGGGACTACGAACACCGGGGAGCTGTTTTTT. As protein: CASSGTTNTGELFF. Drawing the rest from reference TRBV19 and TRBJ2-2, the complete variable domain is DGGITQSPKYLFRKEGQNVTLSCEQNLNHDAMYWYRQDPGQGLRLIYYSQIVNDFQKGDIAEGYSVSREKKESFPLTVTSAQKNPTAFYLCASSGTTNTGELFFGEGSRLTVL.

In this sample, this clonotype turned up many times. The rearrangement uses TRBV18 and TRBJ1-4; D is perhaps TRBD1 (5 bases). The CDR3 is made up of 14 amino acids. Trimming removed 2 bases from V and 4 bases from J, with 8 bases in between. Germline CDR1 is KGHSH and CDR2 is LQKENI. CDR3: CASSPAGYNEKLFF. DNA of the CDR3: TGTGCCAGCTCACCAGCAGGGTATAATGAAAAACTGTTTTTT.

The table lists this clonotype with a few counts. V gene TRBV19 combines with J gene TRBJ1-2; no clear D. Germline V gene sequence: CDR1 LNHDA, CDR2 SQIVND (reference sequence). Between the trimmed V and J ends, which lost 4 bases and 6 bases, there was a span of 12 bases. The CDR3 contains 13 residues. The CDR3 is CASSTHPSDGYTF. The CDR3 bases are TGTGCCAGTAGTACACACCCTTCGGATGGCTACACCTTC. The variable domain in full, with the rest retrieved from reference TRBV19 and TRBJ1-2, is DGGITQSPKYLFRKEGQNVTLSCEQNLNHDAMYWYRQDPGQGLRLIYYSQIVNDFQKGDIAEGYSVSREKKESFPLTVTSAQKNPTAFYLCASSTHPSDGYTFGSGTRLTVV.

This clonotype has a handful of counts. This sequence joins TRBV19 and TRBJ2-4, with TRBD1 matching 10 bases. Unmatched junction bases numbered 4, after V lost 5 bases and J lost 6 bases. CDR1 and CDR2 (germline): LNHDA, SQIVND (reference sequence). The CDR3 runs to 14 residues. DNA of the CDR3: TGTGCCAGTAGTCCGCGGACAGGGGGAAACATTCAGTACTTC. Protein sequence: CASSPRTGGNIQYF.

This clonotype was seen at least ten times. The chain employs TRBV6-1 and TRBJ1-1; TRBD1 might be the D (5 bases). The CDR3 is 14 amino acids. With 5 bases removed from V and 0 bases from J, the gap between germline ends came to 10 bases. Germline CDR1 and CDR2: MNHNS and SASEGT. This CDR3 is CASSPNRMNTEAFF. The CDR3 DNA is TGTGCCAGCAGTCCTAACAGGATGAACACTGAAGCTTTCTTT.

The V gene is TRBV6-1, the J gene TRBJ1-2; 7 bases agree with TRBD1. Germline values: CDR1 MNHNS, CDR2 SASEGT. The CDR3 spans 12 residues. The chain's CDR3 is CASRDRAIGYTF. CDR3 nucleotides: TGTGCGTCCCGGGACAGAGCTATTGGCTACACCTTC.

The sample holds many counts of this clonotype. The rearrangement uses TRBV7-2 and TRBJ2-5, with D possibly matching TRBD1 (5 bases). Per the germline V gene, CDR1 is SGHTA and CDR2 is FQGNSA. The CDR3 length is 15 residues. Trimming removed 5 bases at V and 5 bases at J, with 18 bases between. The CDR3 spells CASSLGSGFWETQYF. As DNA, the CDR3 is TGTGCCAGCAGCCTCGGCTCAGGGTTCTGGGAGACCCAGTACTTC.

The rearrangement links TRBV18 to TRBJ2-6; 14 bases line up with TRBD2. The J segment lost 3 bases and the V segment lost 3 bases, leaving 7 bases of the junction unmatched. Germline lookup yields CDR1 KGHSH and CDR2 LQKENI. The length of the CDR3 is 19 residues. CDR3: CASSPGLAGGGFGANVLTF. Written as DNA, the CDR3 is TGTGCCAGCTCACCTGGACTAGCGGGAGGTGGGTTTGGGGCCAACGTCCTGACTTTC. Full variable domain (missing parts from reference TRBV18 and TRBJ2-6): NAGVMQNPRHLVRRRGQEARLRCSPMKGHSHVYWYRQLPEEGLKFMVYLQKENIIDESGMPKERFSAEFPKEGPSILRIQQVVRGDSAAYFCASSPGLAGGGFGANVLTFGAGSRLTVL.

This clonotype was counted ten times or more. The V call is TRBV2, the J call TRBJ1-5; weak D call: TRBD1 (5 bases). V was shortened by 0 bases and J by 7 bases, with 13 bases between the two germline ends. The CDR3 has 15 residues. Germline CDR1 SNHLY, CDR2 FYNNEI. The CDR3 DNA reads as TGTGCCAGCAGTGAAGCGTGGCAGGGAGGGCAGCCCCAGCATTTT. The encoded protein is CASSEAWQGGQPQHF.

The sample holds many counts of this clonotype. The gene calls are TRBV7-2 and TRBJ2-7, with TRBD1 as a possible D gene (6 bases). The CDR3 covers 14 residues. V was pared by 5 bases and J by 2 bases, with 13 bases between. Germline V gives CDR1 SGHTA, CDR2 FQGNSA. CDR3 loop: CASSMGTLAYEQYF. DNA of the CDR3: TGTGCCAGCAGCATGGGGACACTTGCCTACGAGCAGTACTTC. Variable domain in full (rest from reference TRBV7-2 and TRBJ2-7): GAGVSQSPSNKVTEKGKDVELRCDPISGHTALYWYRQSLGQGLEFLIYFQGNSAPDKSGLPSDRFSAERTGGSVSTLTIQRTQQEDSAVYLCASSMGTLAYEQYFGPGTRLTVT.